Shown below are 19 T cell receptor beta chains from a single sample sequenced in a study of regulatory T cells in long-lasting Graves disease. Building the TCR beta libraries relied on iRepertoire HTBI primers, and CDR3 regions underwent Arm-PCR. TCRdb re-called the multiplex PCR reads through MiXCR, storing one row per CDR3 protein. The sample has about 660,000 distinct CDR3 sequences; 25% to 30% are singletons. Indicated time point: persistent/refractory GD, antithyroid drugs over 5 years with positive TRAb. PBMC-extracted RNA yielded the TCR library. The source material was peripheral blood mononuclear cells (PBMCs), sampled when the disease was refractory, from a patient treated with antithyroid drugs. The receptors shown here come from a female donor with Graves disease.

This clonotype was detected a few times. J is TRBJ2-3 and V is TRBV5-4; D tentatively reads TRBD1 or TRBD2 (5 bases each). CDR1 and CDR2 from the germline V gene are SGHNT and YYREEE (reference sequence). The CDR3 length is 15 residues. Deletions cut 4 bases from V and 0 bases from J, with 12 bases between. The CDR3 loop is CASSRDASSTDTQYF. The CDR3 region has the DNA TGTGCCAGCAGCCGGGACGCCTCTAGCACAGATACGCAGTATTTT.

The V call is TRBV20-1, the J call TRBJ2-5; 10 nucleotides agree with TRBD2. This CDR3 is 15 amino acids long. With 3 bases clipped from V and 4 bases from J, the junction kept 8 bases outside the gene matches. Germline lookup yields CDR1 DFQATT and CDR2 SNEGSKA (reference sequence). In nucleotides, the CDR3 is TGCAGTGCTAGTCCCTTAGCGGGAGGTCCAGAGACCCAGTACTTC. Protein: CSASPLAGGPETQYF.

This clonotype has more than one count but fewer than ten. The chain couples TRBV25-1 to TRBJ1-2; maybe TRBD1 (5 bases). CDR3 length: 14 residues. Germline CDR1 and CDR2: MGHDK and SYGVNS. Trimming removed 1 base from V and 7 bases from J, with 13 bases in between. CDR3 bases: TGTGCCAGCAGTGAATGGAGGGGAGGGGTTGGCTACACCTTC. It codes for CASSEWRGGVGYTF.

Only a few counts were recorded for this clonotype. This chain uses TRBV27 with TRBJ1-5; TRBD1 might be the D (5 bases). The CDR3 runs 13 residues. Germline loops: CDR1 MNHEY, CDR2 SMNVEV (reference sequence). V was pared by 6 bases and J by 9 bases, with 15 bases between. CDR3 nucleotide sequence: TGTGCCAGCAGGGGGCAGGTCGGAGGGCCCCAGCATTTT. It codes for CASRGQVGGPQHF.

This clonotype turned up a few times. This chain joins TRBV30 and TRBJ1-2; D may be TRBD1 (5 bases). This CDR3 has 13 amino acids. Trimming cost V 3 bases and J 6 bases, with 14 bases left between them. Germline V lookup: CDR1 GTSNPN, CDR2 SVGIG (reference sequence). The CDR3 reads CAWSQGLGNGYTF. The CDR3, as DNA: TGTGCCTGGAGCCAGGGATTGGGAAATGGCTACACCTTC.

This clonotype occurred a few times. The rearrangement joins TRBV18 to TRBJ1-1; the D is unclear. Trimming shortened V by 1 base and J by 1 base, and 4 bases separated the two germline ends. This CDR3 has 13 amino acids. Germline loops: CDR1 KGHSH, CDR2 LQKENI. The chain's CDR3 is CASSPLPNTEAFF. The CDR3 DNA reads as TGTGCCAGCTCACCACTCCCGAACACTGAAGCTTTCTTT.

This clonotype was seen at least ten times. V is TRBV2 and J is TRBJ1-1, with D possibly TRBD1 on 5 matching bases. This CDR3 spans 14 amino acids. V gave up 8 bases and J gave up 0 bases, with 13 bases separating them. Germline-derived CDR1 and CDR2 are SNHLY and FYNNEI. CDR3 protein: CASLEGTLNTEAFF. In DNA, the CDR3 is TGTGCCAGCCTCGAAGGGACCCTGAACACTGAAGCTTTCTTT.

This clonotype has more than one count but fewer than ten. This chain uses TRBV29-1 with TRBJ1-2; D may be TRBD1 (6 bases). Germline V lookup: CDR1 SQVTM, CDR2 ANQGSEA. The CDR3 runs 13 residues. The germline V and J ends were trimmed by 6 bases and 0 bases, with 11 bases remaining between them. CDR3 sequence reads: CSVAGVPNYGYTF. Written as DNA, the CDR3 is TGCAGCGTAGCAGGGGTCCCTAACTATGGCTACACCTTC.

About this clonotype itself: A single base separates this from a much larger clone, so it may be a read error. This sequence joins TRBV7-9 and TRBJ1-2; TRBD1 agrees at 7 bases. The CDR3 has 14 amino acids. The germline V gene has CDR1 SEHNR and CDR2 FQNEAQ (reference sequence). After removal of 3 bases from V and 2 bases from J, the junction contained 3 bases not matched to a gene. CDR3 loop: CASSFGGQNYGYTF. CDR3 coding DNA: TGTGCCAGCAGCTTCGGGGGACAGAACTATGGCTACACCTTC.

In its sample, this clonotype was seen many times. The chain employs TRBV28 and TRBJ2-5; a weak D match, TRBD1 (5 bases). Looked up from germline, CDR1 is MDHEN and CDR2 is SYDVKM. The CDR3 length is 14 residues. Trimming took 3 bases from V and 1 from J, leaving 9 bases between them. The CDR3 DNA sequence: TGTGCCAGCAGTTTTGGCAGGGTCCAAGAGACCCAGTACTTC. The encoded protein is CASSFGRVQETQYF.

This clonotype was seen a handful of times. The chain recombines TRBV12-3 or TRBV12-4 with TRBJ1-5; TRBD1 might be the D (5 bases). The CDR3 is 16 amino acids. The V end was cut by 3 bases, the J end by 1 base, with 13 bases between. CDR3 amino acids: CASSFRGTRSNQPQHF. In nucleotides, the CDR3 is TGTGCCAGCAGTTTTCGGGGGACGAGGAGCAATCAGCCCCAGCATTTT.

This clonotype was found many times. This chain uses TRBV11-1 with TRBJ2-7, with 9 nucleotides matching TRBD2. With 5 bases clipped from V and 4 bases from J, the junction kept 9 bases outside the gene matches. The CDR3 loop spans 15 amino acids. Germline CDR1 reads SGHAT; CDR2 reads FQDESV (reference sequence). The CDR3 spells CASSIGVAGVYEQYF. The CDR3, as DNA: TGTGCCAGCAGCATTGGCGTAGCGGGAGTTTACGAGCAGTACTTC.

This clonotype was observed a few times. The chain uses TRBV10-3 and TRBJ1-1, with 7 nucleotides matching TRBD1. This CDR3 comprises 16 residues. The ends lost 0 bases at V and 4 bases at J; junction bases unmatched: 8. Germline V gives CDR1 ENHRY, CDR2 SYGVKD. CDR3 loop: CAISESPGQGGTEAFF. The CDR3 DNA follows: TGTGCCATCAGTGAGTCACCAGGCCAGGGGGGCACTGAAGCTTTCTTT.

V is TRBV19 and J is TRBJ1-5; no clear D gene. This CDR3 region has 16 residues. Looked up from germline, CDR1 is LNHDA and CDR2 is SQIVND (reference sequence). V was cut by 6 bases and J by 0 bases, with 15 bases left in between. CDR3 loop: CASRGSYWASNQPQHF. The CDR3 DNA follows: TGTGCCAGTAGAGGGAGCTACTGGGCTAGCAATCAGCCCCAGCATTTT. The whole variable domain, remainder taken from reference TRBV19 and TRBJ1-5, is DGGITQSPKYLFRKEGQNVTLSCEQNLNHDAMYWYRQDPGQGLRLIYYSQIVNDFQKGDIAEGYSVSREKKESFPLTVTSAQKNPTAFYLCASRGSYWASNQPQHFGDGTRLSIL.

The CDR3 DNA reads as TGTGCCAGCAGTATCCAGAGCACAGATACGCAGTATTTT. This gives the protein CASSIQSTDTQYF. The chain carries TRBV6-1 and TRBJ2-3; no definite D call. V was cut by 5 bases and J by 0 bases, with 6 bases left in between. Germline V gives CDR1 MNHNS, CDR2 SASEGT. The CDR3 has 13 amino acids.

As for this clonotype: The junction differs from germline at one of its ends, possibly a read error. V and J are TRBV7-9 and TRBJ1-4; 7 nucleotides align to TRBD1. This CDR3 is built from 14 residues. Germline lookup yields CDR1 SEHNR and CDR2 FQNEAQ (reference sequence). CDR3 DNA sequence: TGTGCCAGCAGCCTCAGGGGGACTAGTGAAAAACTGTTTTTT. As protein: CASSLRGTSEKLFF.

This chain joins TRBV27 and TRBJ1-1; 9 bases align to TRBD1. Germline CDR1 MNHEY, CDR2 SMNVEV (reference sequence). This CDR3 spans 16 amino acids. J gave up 4 bases and V 3 bases, and 9 bases lay outside the gene matches. CDR3 sequence: CASSFQASTGGTEAFF. For the CDR3, the DNA is TGTGCCAGCAGTTTCCAAGCCTCGACAGGGGGCACTGAAGCTTTCTTT.

V gene TRBV5-1 combines with J gene TRBJ2-1; 8 nucleotides match TRBD1. In germline, CDR1 is SGHRS, CDR2 YFSETQ. V lost 2 bases, J lost 5 bases, and 6 bases stayed unmatched. The CDR3 is 15 residues long. This chain's CDR3 is CASSFETGVDNEQFF. The CDR3 nucleotides read TGCGCCAGCAGCTTTGAGACAGGGGTTGACAATGAGCAGTTCTTC.

The chain joins TRBV2 to TRBJ2-1; a possible D gene is TRBD2 (6 bases). CDR1 is SNHLY, CDR2 FYNNEI, per germline. Trimming stripped 8 bases from V and 9 bases from J, with 26 bases between. There are 16 residues in the CDR3. The CDR3 is CASLQGLPVGQSEQFF. DNA of the CDR3: TGTGCCAGCTTGCAGGGACTCCCAGTGGGCCAAAGTGAGCAGTTCTTC.